Below are 14 T cell receptor beta chains sequenced from a single sample in a study of blood T cell repertoires in COVID-19. Profiling relied on immunoSEQ multiplex PCR, and the TCRdb table lists in-frame clones only, not all of them. The profile shows around 100,000 clones, roughly 92% of them singletons. The sample taken for sequencing was peripheral blood. Receptor source: a man aged 45-65 years with active COVID-19.

The chain is built from TRBV5-4 and TRBJ2-7; D not resolved. The CDR3 covers 13 residues. Germline CDR1 reads SGHNT; CDR2 reads YYREEE (reference sequence). The V gene lost 1 base and the J gene lost 5 bases, with 10 bases spanning the gap. CDR3 in DNA: TGTGCCAGCAGCTTGATTGAAGCAAACGAGCAGTACTTC. Translated: CASSLIEANEQYF.

The J gene is TRBJ2-1, the V gene TRBV9; tentatively, D is TRBD1 (6 bases). The CDR3 has 13 residues. The ends were cut back, 4 bases at V and 6 bases at J, with 11 bases in the middle. Germline CDR1 reads SGDLS; CDR2 reads YYNGEE. The CDR3 coding sequence is TGTGCCAGCAGCATGCAGACAGGCAATGAGCAGTTCTTC. This gives the protein CASSMQTGNEQFF.

The chain joins TRBV6-5 to TRBJ1-1; D might be TRBD1 (6 bases). Germline-derived CDR1 and CDR2 are MNHEY and SVGAGI. Trimming took off 11 bases at V and 3 bases at J, with 16 bases between the two ends. There are 13 residues in the CDR3. The CDR3 here is CASRDTYYTEAFF. As DNA, the CDR3 is TGTGCCTCCAGGGACACATATTACACTGAAGCTTTCTTT.

This chain joins TRBV24-1 and TRBJ1-5, with 9 bases identical to TRBD1. Germline V gene sequence: CDR1 KGHDR, CDR2 SFDVKD. The V segment lost 1 base and the J segment 4 bases; nucleotides outside the gene matches: 10. The CDR3 is 18 amino acids. Written as DNA, the CDR3 is TGTGCCACCAGTGATTTTCGGGACAGGGTTTACTCGAATCAGCCCCAGCATTTT. Protein sequence: CATSDFRDRVYSNQPQHF.

V gene TRBV14 combines with J gene TRBJ2-7, with D possibly TRBD2 on 6 matching bases. CDR1 is SGHDN and CDR2 is FVKESK in the germline V gene. Between the trimmed V and J ends, which lost 4 bases and 0 bases, there was a span of 13 bases. CDR3 length equals 15 residues. CDR3 nucleotides: TGTGCCAGCAGCCTAGTCGGCGGGGCCTCCTACGAGCAGTACTTC. Encoded protein: CASSLVGGASYEQYF.

The chain recombines TRBV6-6 with TRBJ1-5, with unresolved D. The CDR3 totals 13 residues. The germline V and J ends were trimmed by 0 bases and 12 bases, with 12 bases remaining between them. Germline loops: CDR1 MNHNY, CDR2 SVGAGI (reference sequence). The CDR3 spells CASSYSTPQDQHF. The CDR3 nucleotides read TGTGCCAGCAGTTACTCGACTCCCCAAGACCAGCATTTT.

This chain links TRBV7-3 with TRBJ2-1; weak D call: TRBD2 (6 bases). The CDR3 is 16 amino acids. With 5 bases removed from V and 0 bases from J, the gap between germline ends came to 14 bases. Germline V CDR1 and CDR2: SGHTA, FQGTGA. The CDR3 DNA reads TGTGCCAGCAGCCGTAGTGGGGGGAGCTCCTACAATGAGCAGTTCTTC. Its translation is CASSRSGGSSYNEQFF.

The chain employs TRBV5-5 and TRBJ1-2; D uncertain. Trimming shortened V by 4 bases and J by 5 bases, and 6 bases separated the two germline ends. CDR3 size: 11 residues. Germline V gene sequence: CDR1 SGHKS, CDR2 YYEKEE (reference sequence). DNA of the CDR3: TGTGCCAGCAGCCAGGATTATGGCTACACCTTC. Translating gives CASSQDYGYTF.

This chain joins TRBV24-1 and TRBJ2-5; 9 bases line up with TRBD1. The trim removed 12 bases at V and 6 bases at J, leaving 10 bases unmatched. Germline V lookup: CDR1 KGHDR, CDR2 SFDVKD. The CDR3 totals 13 residues. The CDR3: CAAVPTGGKTQYF. DNA for the CDR3: TGTGCCGCCGTTCCGACAGGGGGAAAGACCCAGTACTTC.

The CDR3 bases are TGTGCCAGCAGTTTGAACAGGGACCAGCCCCAGCATTTT. Its translation: CASSLNRDQPQHF. The rearrangement links TRBV28 to TRBJ1-5, with D perhaps TRBD1 (6 bases). This CDR3 has 13 amino acids. Trimming shortened V by 3 bases and J by 7 bases, and 10 bases separated the two germline ends. Germline CDR1 and CDR2: MDHEN and SYDVKM.

This chain links TRBV5-1 with TRBJ2-2, with D possibly being TRBD1 (6 bases). This CDR3 spans 13 amino acids. V was clipped by 5 bases and J by 5 bases, with 10 bases between them. Looked up from germline, CDR1 is SGHRS and CDR2 is YFSETQ. CDR3 DNA: TGCGCCAGCAGTTTCGGACAGACCGGGGAGCTGTTTTTT. Translated: CASSFGQTGELFF.

This clone occurred a few times. The J gene is TRBJ2-3, the V gene TRBV7-9; TRBD1 might be the D (7 bases). The germline gives CDR1 SEHNR, CDR2 FQNEAQ (reference sequence). CDR3 length: 16 residues. V was shortened by 0 bases and J by 1 base, with 11 bases between the two germline ends. The CDR3 bases are TGTGCCAGCAGCTTAGCGGAGGGACAGCGCACAGATACGCAGTATTTT. Encoded protein: CASSLAEGQRTDTQYF.

The V gene is TRBV3-1 (or the pseudogene TRBV3-2), the J gene TRBJ2-3; 12 bases agree with TRBD2. The CDR3 loop spans 16 amino acids. With V trimmed by 4 bases and J by 2 bases, 4 bases remained unmatched. Per the germline V gene, CDR1 is LGHDT and CDR2 is YNNKEL (reference sequence). In nucleotides, the CDR3 is TGTGCCAGCAGCCCAAGGACTAGCGGGGCCACAGATACGCAGTATTTT. Translating it yields CASSPRTSGATDTQYF.

This clone was seen a single time. V usage is TRBV7-9 and J usage is TRBJ1-2; D is unresolved. V gave up 2 bases and J gave up 6 bases, with 10 bases separating them. CDR1 and CDR2 (germline): SEHNR, FQNEAQ (reference sequence). The CDR3 consists of 13 residues. CDR3 sequence (DNA): TGTGCCAGCAGCTTAACTGCCGCCCATGGCTACACCTTC. Translated: CASSLTAAHGYTF. Full variable domain (missing parts from reference TRBV7-9 and TRBJ1-2): DTGVSQNPRHKITKRGQNVTFRCDPISEHNRLYWYRQTLGQGPEFLTYFQNEAQLEKSRLLSDRFSAERPKGSFSTLEIQRTEQGDSAMYLCASSLTAAHGYTFGSGTRLTVV.